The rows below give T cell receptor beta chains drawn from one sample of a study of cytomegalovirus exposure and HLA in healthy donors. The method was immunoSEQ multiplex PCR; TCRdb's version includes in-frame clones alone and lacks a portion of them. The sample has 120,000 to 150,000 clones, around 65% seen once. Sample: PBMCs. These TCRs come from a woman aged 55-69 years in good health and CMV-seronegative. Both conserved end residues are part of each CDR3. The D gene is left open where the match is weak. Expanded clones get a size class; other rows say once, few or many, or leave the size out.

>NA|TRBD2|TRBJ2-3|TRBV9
TGTGCCAGCAGCGTAGCCCCAGCGGGAGCAAACACAGATACGCAGTATTTT
CASSVAPAGANTDTQYF
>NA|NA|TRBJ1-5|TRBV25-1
TGTGCCAGCAGTGCCGCAGGGAGCAATCAGCCCCAGCATTTT
CASSAAGSNQPQHF
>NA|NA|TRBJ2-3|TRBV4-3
TGCGCCAGCAGCCAGGAAACGACCCCCAGACACACAGATACGCAGTATTTT
CASSQETTPRHTDTQYF
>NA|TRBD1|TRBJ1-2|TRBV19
TGTGCCAGTCGCCCCGGACAGGGTGCTTCTGGCTACACCTTC
CASRPGQGASGYTF
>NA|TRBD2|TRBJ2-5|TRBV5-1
TGCGCCAGCAGCACCGGACTAGCGGGTACACAAGAGACCCAGTACTTC
CASSTGLAGTQETQYF
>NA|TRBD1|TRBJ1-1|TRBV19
TGTGCCAGCCAGGGTAGGGAAGGACAGGGGGATTACATGAACACTGAAGCTTTCTTT
CASQGREGQGDYMNTEAFF
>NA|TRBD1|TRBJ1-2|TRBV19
TGTGCCAGTAGTAACAGGGGCCCAGCTAACTATGGCTACACCTTC
CASSNRGPANYGYTF
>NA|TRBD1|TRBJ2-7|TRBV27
TGTGCCAGCAGTGAAACAGGGGGAAGGTCCTACGAGCAGTACTTC
CASSETGGRSYEQYF
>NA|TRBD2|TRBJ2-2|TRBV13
TGTGCCAGCAGCGTCAATCGGGGGGTCCAACGCACCGGGGAGCTGTTTTTT
CASSVNRGVQRTGELFF
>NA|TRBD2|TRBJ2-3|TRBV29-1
TGCAGCGTTACTAGCGGGGCCAACACAGATACGCAGTATTTT
CSVTSGANTDTQYF
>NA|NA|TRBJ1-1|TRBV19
TGTGCCAGTAGTTTTCGGGGATCAAACACTGAAGCTTTCTTT
CASSFRGSNTEAFF
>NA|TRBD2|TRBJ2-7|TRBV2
TGTGCCAGCAAGGGACTAGCGGGGACCCCCTACGAGCAGTACTTC
CASKGLAGTPYEQYF
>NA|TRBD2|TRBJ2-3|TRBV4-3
TGCGCCAGCAGCCAAGCTAGGAGCGGGAGGGGGGATACGCAGTATTTT
CASSQARSGRGDTQYF
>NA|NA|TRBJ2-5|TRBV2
TGTGCCAACAATTTATTGAGGTCCCCTGAGACCCAGTACTTC
CANNLLRSPETQYF
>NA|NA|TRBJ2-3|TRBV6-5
TGTGCCAGCAGTCCCCAGGGCGTACATACGCAGTATTTT
CASSPQGVHTQYF
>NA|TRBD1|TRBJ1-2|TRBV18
TGTGCCAGCTCACCCCCGACAGGGTGGATTGAGGGCTACACCTTC
CASSPPTGWIEGYTF
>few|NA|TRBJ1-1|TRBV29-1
TGCAGCGTTGTTTATTCGAACACTGAAGCTTTCTTT
CSVVYSNTEAFF
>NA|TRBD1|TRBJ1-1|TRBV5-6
TGTGCCAGCCGCTTAACCGGACAGGGGGACACTGAAGCTTTCTTT
CASRLTGQGDTEAFF
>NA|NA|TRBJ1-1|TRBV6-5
TGTGCCAGCAGTTCTTACCGGGGAAACACTGAAGCTTTCTTT
CASSSYRGNTEAFF
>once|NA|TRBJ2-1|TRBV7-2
TGTGCCAGCAGCTTATCCAGCGGAATCTACAATGAGCAGTTCTTC
CASSLSSGIYNEQFF
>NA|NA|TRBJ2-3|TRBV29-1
TGCAGCGTTGATAGAGGGTTATTCACAGATACGCAGTATTTT
CSVDRGLFTDTQYF
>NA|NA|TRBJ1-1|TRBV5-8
TGTGCCAGCAGCTTGGCCACCAGGGGCGCGAACACTGAAGCTTTCTTT
CASSLATRGANTEAFF
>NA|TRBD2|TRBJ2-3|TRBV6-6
TGTGCCAGCAGTTACTCGGCGGGAGGGCCTAGGGATACGCAGTATTTT
CASSYSAGGPRDTQYF
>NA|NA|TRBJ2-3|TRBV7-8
TGTGCCAGCAGCTTGGAGGAACGGGGCACAGATACGCAGTATTTT
CASSLEERGTDTQYF
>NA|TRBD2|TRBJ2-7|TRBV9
TGTGCCAGCAGCGTTGGGACTAGCGGGTTCTACGAGCAGTACTTC
CASSVGTSGFYEQYF
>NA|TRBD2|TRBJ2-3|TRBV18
TGTGCCAGCTCACCCCTGGGGAGCGGGGGGGCCACGGATACGCAGTATTTT
CASSPLGSGGATDTQYF
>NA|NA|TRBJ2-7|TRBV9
TGTGCCAGCAGCCCCACCGGGACTGGACTTTCCTACGAGCAGTACTTC
CASSPTGTGLSYEQYF
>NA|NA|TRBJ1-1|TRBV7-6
TGTGCCAGCAGCTTAATACAGCAGAACACTGAAGCTTTCTTT
CASSLIQQNTEAFF
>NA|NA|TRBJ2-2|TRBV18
TGTGCCAGCTCACACAGGGACACCGGGGAGCTGTTTTTT
CASSHRDTGELFF
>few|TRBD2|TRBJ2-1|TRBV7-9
TGTGCCAGCAGCGTGCTAGCGGGGGGTAGCGATGAGCAGTTCTTC
CASSVLAGGSDEQFF
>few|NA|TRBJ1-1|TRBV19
TGTGCCACCCAAGAGAACCTGAACACTGAAGCTTTCTTT
CATQENLNTEAFF
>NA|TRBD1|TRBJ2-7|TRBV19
TGTGCATCCAGAGAAAAAGGGACAGTCTCCTACGAGCAGTACTTC
CASREKGTVSYEQYF